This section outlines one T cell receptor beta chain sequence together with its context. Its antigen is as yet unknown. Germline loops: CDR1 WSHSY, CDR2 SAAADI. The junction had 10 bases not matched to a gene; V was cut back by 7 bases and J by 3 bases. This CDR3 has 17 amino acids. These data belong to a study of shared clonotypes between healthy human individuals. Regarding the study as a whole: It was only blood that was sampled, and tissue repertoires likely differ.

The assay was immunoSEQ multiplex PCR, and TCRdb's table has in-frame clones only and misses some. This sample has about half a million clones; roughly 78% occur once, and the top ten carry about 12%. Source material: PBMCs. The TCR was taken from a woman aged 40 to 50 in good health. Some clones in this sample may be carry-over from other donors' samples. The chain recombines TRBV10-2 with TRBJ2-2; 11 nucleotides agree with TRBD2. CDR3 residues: CASTPFSGRADTGELFF. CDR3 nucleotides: TGCGCCAGCACCCCGTTTAGCGGGAGGGCCGACACCGGGGAGCTGTTTTTT.